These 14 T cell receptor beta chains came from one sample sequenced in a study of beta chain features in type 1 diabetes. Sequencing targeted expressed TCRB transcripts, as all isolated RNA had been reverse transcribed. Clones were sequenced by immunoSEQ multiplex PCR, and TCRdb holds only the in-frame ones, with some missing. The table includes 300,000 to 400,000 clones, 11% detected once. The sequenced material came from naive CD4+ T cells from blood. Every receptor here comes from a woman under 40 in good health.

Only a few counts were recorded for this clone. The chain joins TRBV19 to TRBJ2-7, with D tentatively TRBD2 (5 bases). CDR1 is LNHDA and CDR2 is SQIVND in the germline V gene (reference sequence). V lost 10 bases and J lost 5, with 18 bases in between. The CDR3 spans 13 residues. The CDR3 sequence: CATSGREGDEQYF. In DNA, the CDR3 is TGTGCCACCTCCGGGCGAGAGGGCGACGAGCAGTACTTC.

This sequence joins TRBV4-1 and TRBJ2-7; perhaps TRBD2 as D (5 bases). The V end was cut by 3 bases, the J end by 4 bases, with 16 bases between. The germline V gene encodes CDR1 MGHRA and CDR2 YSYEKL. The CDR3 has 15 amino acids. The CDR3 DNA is TGCGCCAGCAGCCAGGTACGGGGAACTTTGTACGAGCAGTACTTC. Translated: CASSQVRGTLYEQYF.

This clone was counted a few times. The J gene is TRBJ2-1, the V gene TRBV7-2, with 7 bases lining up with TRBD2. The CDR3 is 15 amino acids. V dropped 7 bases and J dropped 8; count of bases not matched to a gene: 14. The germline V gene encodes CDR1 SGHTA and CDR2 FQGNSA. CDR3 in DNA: TGTGCCAGCAACGCCAGGGAGGGCCGAGGAGATGAGCAGTTCTTC. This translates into CASNAREGRGDEQFF.

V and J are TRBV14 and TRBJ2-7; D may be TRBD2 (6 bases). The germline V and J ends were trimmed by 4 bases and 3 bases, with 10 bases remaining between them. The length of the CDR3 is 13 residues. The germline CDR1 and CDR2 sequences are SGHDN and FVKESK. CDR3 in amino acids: CASSRLASYEQYF. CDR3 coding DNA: TGTGCCAGCAGCCGTCTAGCGAGCTACGAGCAGTACTTC.

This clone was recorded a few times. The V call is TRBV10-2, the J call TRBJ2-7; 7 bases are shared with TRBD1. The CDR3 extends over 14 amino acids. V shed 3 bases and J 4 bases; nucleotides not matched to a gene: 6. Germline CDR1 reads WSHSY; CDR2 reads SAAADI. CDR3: CASSETGRGYEQYF. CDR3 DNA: TGCGCCAGCAGTGAAACAGGCAGGGGGTACGAGCAGTACTTC.

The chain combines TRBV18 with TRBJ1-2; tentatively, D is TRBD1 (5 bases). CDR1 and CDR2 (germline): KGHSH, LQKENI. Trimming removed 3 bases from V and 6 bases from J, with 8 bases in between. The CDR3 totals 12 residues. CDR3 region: CASSPDSDGYTF. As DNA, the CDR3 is TGTGCCAGCTCACCCGACAGTGATGGCTACACCTTC.

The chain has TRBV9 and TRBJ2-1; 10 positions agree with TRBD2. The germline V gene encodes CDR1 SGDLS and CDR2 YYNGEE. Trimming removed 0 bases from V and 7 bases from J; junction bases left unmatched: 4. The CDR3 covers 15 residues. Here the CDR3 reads CASSVGSGRANEQFF. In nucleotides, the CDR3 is TGTGCCAGCAGCGTAGGGAGCGGGAGGGCGAATGAGCAGTTCTTC.

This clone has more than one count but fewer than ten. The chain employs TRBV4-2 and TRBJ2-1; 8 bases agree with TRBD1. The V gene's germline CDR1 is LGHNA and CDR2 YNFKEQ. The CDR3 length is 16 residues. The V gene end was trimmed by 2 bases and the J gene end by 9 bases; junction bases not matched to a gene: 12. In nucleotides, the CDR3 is TGTGCCAGCAGCCAAACCGGGACAGGAGGTCGAGGTGAGCAGTTCTTC. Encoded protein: CASSQTGTGGRGEQFF.

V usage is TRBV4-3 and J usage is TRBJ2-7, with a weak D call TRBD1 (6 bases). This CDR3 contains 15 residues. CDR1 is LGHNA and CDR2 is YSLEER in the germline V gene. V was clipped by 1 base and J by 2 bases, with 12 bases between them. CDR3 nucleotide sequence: TGCGCCAGCAGCCAAGTCCCAACAGGGCCCTACGAGCAGTACTTC. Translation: CASSQVPTGPYEQYF.

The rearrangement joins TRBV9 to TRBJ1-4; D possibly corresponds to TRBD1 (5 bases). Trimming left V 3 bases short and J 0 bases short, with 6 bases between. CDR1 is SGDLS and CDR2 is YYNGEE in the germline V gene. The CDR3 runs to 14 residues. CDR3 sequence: CASSGTTTNEKLFF. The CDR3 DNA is TGTGCCAGCAGCGGGACAACAACTAATGAAAAACTGTTTTTT.

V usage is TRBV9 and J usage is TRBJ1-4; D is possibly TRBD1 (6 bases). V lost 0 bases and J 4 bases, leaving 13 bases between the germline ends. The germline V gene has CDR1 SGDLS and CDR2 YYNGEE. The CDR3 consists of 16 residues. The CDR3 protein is CASSVAPTGFNEKLFF. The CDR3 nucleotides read TGTGCCAGCAGCGTAGCCCCGACAGGATTTAATGAAAAACTGTTTTTT.

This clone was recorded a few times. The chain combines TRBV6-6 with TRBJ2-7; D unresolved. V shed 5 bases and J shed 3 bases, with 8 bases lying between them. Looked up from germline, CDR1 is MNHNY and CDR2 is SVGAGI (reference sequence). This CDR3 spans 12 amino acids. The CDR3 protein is CASSLSGYEQYF. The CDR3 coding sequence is TGTGCCAGCAGTCTCAGTGGCTACGAGCAGTACTTC.

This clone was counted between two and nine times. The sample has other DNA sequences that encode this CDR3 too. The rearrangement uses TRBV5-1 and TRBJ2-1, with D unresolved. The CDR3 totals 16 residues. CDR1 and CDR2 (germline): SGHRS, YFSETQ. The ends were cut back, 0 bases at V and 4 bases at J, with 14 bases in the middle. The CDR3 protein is CASSLVAGASYNEQFF. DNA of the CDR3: TGCGCCAGCAGCTTGGTAGCTGGCGCTTCATACAATGAGCAGTTCTTC.

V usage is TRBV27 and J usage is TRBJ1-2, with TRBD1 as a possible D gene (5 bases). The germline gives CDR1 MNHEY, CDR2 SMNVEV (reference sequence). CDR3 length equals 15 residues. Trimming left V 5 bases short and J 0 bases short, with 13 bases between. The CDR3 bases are TGTGCCAGCAGTCAGCGGGACTCTCCTAACTATGGCTACACCTTC. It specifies CASSQRDSPNYGYTF.